One and the same sample provided the 4 T cell receptor beta chains below, sequenced in a study of vaccination effects on CD4 cells after COVID-19. Culture proceeded for approximately 10 days, and CD4+ T cells were then isolated. Of the BNT162b2 and mRNA-1273 vaccines, participants received two doses of one or the other. Profiling relied on immunoSEQ multiplex PCR, and the TCRdb table lists in-frame clones only, not all of them. Here the sample spans 50,000 to 80,000 clones, around 80% being singletons. These receptors are not linked to any known antigen. The sequencing used CD4+ T cells from PBMCs cultured without peptide, collected after COVID-19 vaccination. The receptors were sampled from a human donor who received a COVID-19 vaccine.

The genes are TRBV13 and TRBJ2-7, with 11 bases aligning to TRBD1. The CDR3 spans 13 residues. Looked up from germline, CDR1 is PRHDT and CDR2 is FYEKMQ (reference sequence). J gave up 6 bases and V 4 bases, and 2 bases lay outside the gene matches. The CDR3 sequence is CASSSGQGGEQYV. In nucleotides, the CDR3 is TGTGCCAGCAGCTCGGGACAGGGGGGCGAGCAGTACGTC.

V is TRBV5-1 and J is TRBJ1-3; no reliable D call. Germline assignment: CDR1 SGHRS and CDR2 YFSETQ. V was trimmed by 0 bases and J by 0 bases, leaving 7 bases between them. CDR3 length: 15 amino acids. The CDR3 reads CASSLVWGSGNTIYF. The DNA for the CDR3 is TGCGCCAGCAGCTTGGTTTGGGGCTCTGGAAACACCATATATTTT.

The chain is built from TRBV5-1 and TRBJ1-3; D not resolved. Germline-derived CDR1 and CDR2 are SGHRS and YFSETQ. Trimming shortened V by 0 bases and J by 0 bases, and 13 bases separated the two germline ends. This CDR3 is built from 17 residues. CDR3 DNA sequence: TGCGCCAGCAGCTTGGCCGTAGGGAGCGGCTCTGGAAACACCATATATTTT. It yields the protein CASSLAVGSGSGNTIYF.

The rearrangement uses TRBV19 and TRBJ1-5; tentative D call: TRBD1 (5 bases). The V and J ends lost 6 bases and 4 bases respectively, with 10 bases between them. CDR3 length: 13 residues. Germline V CDR1 and CDR2: LNHDA, SQIVND (reference sequence). In DNA, the CDR3 is TGTGCCAGTAGGCAGGGAGGGAATCAGCCCCAGCATTTT. Its translation is CASRQGGNQPQHF. The full variable domain, rest sourced from reference TRBV19 and TRBJ1-5, is DGGITQSPKYLFRKEGQNVTLSCEQNLNHDAMYWYRQDPGQGLRLIYYSQIVNDFQKGDIAEGYSVSREKKESFPLTVTSAQKNPTAFYLCASRQGGNQPQHFGDGTRLSIL.